This TCR beta chain was sequenced for a study of prognosis after radiotherapy for stage I lung cancer. Two-round multiplex PCR, the amplification method, yielded TCR beta CDR3 from genomic DNA. The first PCR round targeted every TRBV and TRBJ gene with specific primers. TCRdb passed the multiplex PCR reads through MiXCR, listing each CDR3 protein once. The data hold about 26,000 distinct CDR3 sequences, with around 30% observed a single time. General study points: The tumor specificity of expanded TCR clones remained undetermined.

A note on this clonotype: Its antigen remains unknown. Its ends do not fully match the called genes, so a read error is possible.

This CDR3 spans 14 amino acids. Germline CDR1 and CDR2: LNHNV and YYDKDF (reference sequence). The V and J genes are TRBV15 and TRBJ2-1; 7 nucleotides line up with TRBD1. The sequences come from PBMCs, collected before or after stereotactic body radiation therapy (not recorded which). The TCR was taken from a donor aged 50 or older with non-small cell lung cancer. CDR3 DNA sequence: TGTGCCACCAGCCGGGACAGTGACTACAACGAGCAGTTCTTC. Translating it yields CATSRDSDYNEQFF. Looking up the rest from reference TRBV15 and TRBJ2-1 gives the full variable domain: DAMVIQNPRYQVTQFGKPVTLSCSQTLNHNVMYWYQQKSSQAPKLLFHYYDKDFNNEADTPDNFQSRRPNTSFCFLDIRSPGLGDTAMYLCATSRDSDYNEQFFGPGTRLTVL.